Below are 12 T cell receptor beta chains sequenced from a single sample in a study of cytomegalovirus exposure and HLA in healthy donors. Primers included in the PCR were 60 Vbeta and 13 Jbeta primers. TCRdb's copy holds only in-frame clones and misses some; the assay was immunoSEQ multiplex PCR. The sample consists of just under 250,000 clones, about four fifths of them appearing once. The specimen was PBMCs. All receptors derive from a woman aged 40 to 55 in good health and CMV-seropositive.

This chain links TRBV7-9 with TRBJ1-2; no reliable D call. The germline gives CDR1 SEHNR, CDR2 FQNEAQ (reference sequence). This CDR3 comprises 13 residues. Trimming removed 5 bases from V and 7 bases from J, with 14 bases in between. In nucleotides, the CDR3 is TGTGCCAGCAGCCTAGGACCTAGCCCTGGCTACACCTTC. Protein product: CASSLGPSPGYTF.

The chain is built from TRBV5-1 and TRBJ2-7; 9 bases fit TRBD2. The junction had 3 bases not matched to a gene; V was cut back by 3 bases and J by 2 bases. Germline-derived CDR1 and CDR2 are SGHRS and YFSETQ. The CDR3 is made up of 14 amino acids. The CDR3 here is CASSSGTSTYEQYF. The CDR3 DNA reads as TGCGCCAGCAGCTCCGGGACTAGCACCTACGAGCAGTACTTC.

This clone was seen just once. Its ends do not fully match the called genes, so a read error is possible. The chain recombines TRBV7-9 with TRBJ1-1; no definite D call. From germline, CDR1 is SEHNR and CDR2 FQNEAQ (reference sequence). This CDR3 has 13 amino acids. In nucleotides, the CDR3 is TGTTCCAGCAGAAATGACATTCTCACTGAAGCTTTCTTT. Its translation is CSSRNDILTEAFF.

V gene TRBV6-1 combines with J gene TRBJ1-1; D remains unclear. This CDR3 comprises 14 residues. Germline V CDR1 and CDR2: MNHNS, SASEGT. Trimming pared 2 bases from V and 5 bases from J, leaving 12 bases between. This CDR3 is CASSETRGGTEAFF. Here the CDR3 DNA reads TGTGCCAGCAGTGAAACGCGGGGAGGTACTGAAGCTTTCTTT.

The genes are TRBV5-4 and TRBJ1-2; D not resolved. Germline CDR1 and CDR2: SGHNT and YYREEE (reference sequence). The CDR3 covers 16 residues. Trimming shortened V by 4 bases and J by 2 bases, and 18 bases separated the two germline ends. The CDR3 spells CASSPPRVAVNYGYTF. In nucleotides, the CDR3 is TGTGCCAGCAGCCCACCCCGCGTGGCGGTAAACTATGGCTACACCTTC.

The CDR3 loop reads CAWMKDRGLNTEAFF. DNA for the CDR3: TGTGCCTGGATGAAGGACAGGGGGCTGAACACTGAAGCTTTCTTT. This rearrangement joins TRBV30 to TRBJ1-1; 11 nucleotides align to TRBD1. V shed 4 bases, J shed 0 bases, and the junction held 4 bases outside the gene matches. The CDR3 runs 15 residues. Germline V gene lookup returns CDR1 GTSNPN and CDR2 SVGIG (reference sequence).

Written as DNA, the CDR3 is TGTGCCAGCAGATACCGGGACAGGGGTCCTGACTATGGCTACACCTTC. Its protein product is CASRYRDRGPDYGYTF. V usage is TRBV7-2 and J usage is TRBJ1-2, with 10 bases fitting TRBD1. Trimming cost V 6 bases and J 3 bases; bases outside gene matches: 10. The CDR3 is 16 amino acids. Germline CDR1 is SGHTA and CDR2 is FQGNSA.

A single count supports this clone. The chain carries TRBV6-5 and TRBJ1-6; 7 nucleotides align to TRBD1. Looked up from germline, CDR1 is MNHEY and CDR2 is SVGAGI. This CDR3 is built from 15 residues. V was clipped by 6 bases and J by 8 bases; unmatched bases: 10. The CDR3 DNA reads TGTGCCAGCAGCCAGGTTCGGGACAGCTATTCACCCCTCCACTTT. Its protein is CASSQVRDSYSPLHF.

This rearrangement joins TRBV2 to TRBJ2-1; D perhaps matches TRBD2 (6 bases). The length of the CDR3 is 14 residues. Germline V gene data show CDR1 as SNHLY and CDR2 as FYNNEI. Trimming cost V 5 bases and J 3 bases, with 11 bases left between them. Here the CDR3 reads CASSWRGDYNEQFF. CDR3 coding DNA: TGTGCCAGCAGTTGGCGGGGAGACTACAATGAGCAGTTCTTC.

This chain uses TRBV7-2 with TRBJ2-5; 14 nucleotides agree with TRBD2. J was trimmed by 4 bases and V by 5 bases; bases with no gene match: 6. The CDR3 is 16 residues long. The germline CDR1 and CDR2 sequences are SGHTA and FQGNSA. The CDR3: CASSTSGTSGRETQYF. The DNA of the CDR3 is TGTGCCAGCAGCACCTCCGGGACTAGCGGGAGAGAGACCCAGTACTTC.

The CDR3: CASSLGRRRGNTIYF. As DNA, the CDR3 is TGCGCCAGCAGCTTGGGCAGGAGACGCGGGAACACCATATATTTT. J is TRBJ1-3 and V is TRBV5-1; D remains ambiguous. Germline V gene sequence: CDR1 SGHRS, CDR2 YFSETQ. V was clipped by 0 bases and J by 7 bases, with 14 bases between them. CDR3 length: 15 amino acids.

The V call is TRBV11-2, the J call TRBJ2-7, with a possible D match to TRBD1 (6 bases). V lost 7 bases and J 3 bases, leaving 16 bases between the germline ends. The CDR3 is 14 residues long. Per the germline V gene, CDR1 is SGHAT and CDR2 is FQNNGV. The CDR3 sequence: CASTFAGEIYEQYF. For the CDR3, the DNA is TGTGCCAGCACCTTTGCAGGGGAAATCTACGAGCAGTACTTC.